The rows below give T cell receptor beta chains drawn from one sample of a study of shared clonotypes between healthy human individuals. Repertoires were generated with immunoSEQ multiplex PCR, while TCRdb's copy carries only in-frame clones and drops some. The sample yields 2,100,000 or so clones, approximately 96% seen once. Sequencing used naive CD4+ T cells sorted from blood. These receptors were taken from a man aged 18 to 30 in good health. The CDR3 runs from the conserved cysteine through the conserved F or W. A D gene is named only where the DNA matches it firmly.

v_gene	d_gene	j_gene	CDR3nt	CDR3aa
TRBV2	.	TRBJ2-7	TGTGCCAGCAGTGACGACGCGAGCTCCTACGAGCAGTACTTC	CASSDDASSYEQYF
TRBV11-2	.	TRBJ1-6	TGTGCCAGCAGCTTATCCAGGTTGTCCTATAATTCACCCCTCCACTTT	CASSLSRLSYNSPLHF
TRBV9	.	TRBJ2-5	TGTGCCAGCAGCGTAGAGATAGGGAGGTCGGGGACCCAGTACTTC	CASSVEIGRSGTQYF
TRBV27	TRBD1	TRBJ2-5	TGTGCCAGCAGTCCGGGACAGGGTTGGGAGACCCAGTACTTC	CASSPGQGWETQYF
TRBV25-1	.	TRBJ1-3	TGTGCCAGCAGTTTCGCAGGGCTCTCTGGAAACACCATATATTTT	CASSFAGLSGNTIYF
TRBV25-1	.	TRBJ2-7	TGTGCCAGCAGTGAACCTGGGCCCTCTTCCTACGAGCAGTACTTC	CASSEPGPSSYEQYF
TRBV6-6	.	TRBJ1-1	TGTGCCAGCAGTTACGTGGGGGCCCGGAACACTGAAGCTTTCTTT	CASSYVGARNTEAFF
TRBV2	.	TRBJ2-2	TGTGCCAGCACCGTAGACTCGACCGGGGAGCTGTTTTTT	CASTVDSTGELFF
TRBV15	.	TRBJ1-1	TGTGCCACCAGAGCTAGGGGGGAGGGCACTGAAGCTTTCTTT	CATRARGEGTEAFF
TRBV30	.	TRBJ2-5	TGTGCCTGGAGTGCAAGCGCGGAGACCCAGTACTTC	CAWSASAETQYF
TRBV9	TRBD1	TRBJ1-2	TGTGCCAGCAGCGTAGATGGGGCAGGGGGCATCTATGGCTACACCTTC	CASSVDGAGGIYGYTF
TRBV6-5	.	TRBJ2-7	TGTGCCAGCAGATCCCCTAGTACCTACGAGCAGTACTTC	CASRSPSTYEQYF
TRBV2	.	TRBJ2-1	TGTGCCAGCACGGAATACGAGCTGCTGGAGCAGTTCTTC	CASTEYELLEQFF
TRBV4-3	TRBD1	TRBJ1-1	TGCGCCAGCAGCCAAGAAGTCGGGAGAGGGGGCACGGAAGCTTTCTTT	CASSQEVGRGGTEAFF
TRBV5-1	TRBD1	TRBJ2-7	TGCGCCAGCAGCTTGGCCGAAGGGACAGGGGACGGCGAGCAGTACTTC	CASSLAEGTGDGEQYF
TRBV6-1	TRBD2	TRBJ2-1	TGTGCCAGCAAGATAGCGGGGGGAGCCTACAATGAGCAGTTCTTC	CASKIAGGAYNEQFF